Each of the 26 T cell receptor beta chains below was sequenced from the same sample in a study of CD8 T cells in ankylosing spondylitis. One entry per CDR3 protein results from TCRdb running MiXCR on the 5' RACE reads. The data contain about 130,000 distinct CDR3 sequences, approximately 7.3% of them seen just once; the ten biggest clones take up about an eighth. Sequencing was done on a sample of blood, either unsorted or a sorted T cell fraction (not recorded which). The source is a female donor with ankylosing spondylitis or in good health (not recorded which).

This clonotype was seen more than once but under ten times. This chain connects TRBV19 to TRBJ1-1; possibly TRBD1 for D (6 bases). V dropped 4 bases and J dropped 8 bases, with 11 bases sitting between them. The germline V gene has CDR1 LNHDA and CDR2 SQIVND (reference sequence). The CDR3 extends over 12 amino acids. CDR3 nucleotide sequence: TGTGCCAGTAGTACCTCCGACAGGGAAGCTTTCTTT. As protein: CASSTSDREAFF.

This clonotype occurred many times. The chain employs TRBV6-1 and TRBJ2-3; TRBD2 matches 7 bases. Germline values: CDR1 MNHNS, CDR2 SASEGT. The CDR3 extends over 20 amino acids. Trimming took 2 bases from V and 0 from J; bases not matched to a gene: 17. The CDR3 DNA sequence: TGTGCCAGCAGTGAACGCCAAGCGGGGTTCTTCCCGACTAGCACAGATACGCAGTATTTT. Encoded protein: CASSERQAGFFPTSTDTQYF.

This clonotype was counted ten times or more. V and J are TRBV3-1 and TRBJ1-3; D not certain. The CDR3 covers 14 residues. Germline V gives CDR1 LGHDT, CDR2 YNNKEL (reference sequence). Trimming cost V 7 bases and J 2 bases, with 12 bases left between them. DNA of the CDR3: TGTGCCAGCACCCCTTCGCGAGCTGGAAACACCATATATTTT. Translating gives CASTPSRAGNTIYF.

Ten or more counts support this clonotype. V usage is TRBV2 and J usage is TRBJ2-5; 8 bases align to TRBD1. Germline V gene lookup returns CDR1 SNHLY and CDR2 FYNNEI. V lost 8 bases, J lost 4 bases, and 9 bases stayed unmatched. The CDR3 is 14 amino acids. CDR3 in amino acids: CASYLDRGPETQYF. The DNA for the CDR3 is TGTGCCAGCTATCTTGACAGGGGACCAGAGACCCAGTACTTC.

This clonotype was counted many times. The chain couples TRBV7-8 to TRBJ2-2, with no clear D. V lost 3 bases, J lost 1 base, and 15 bases lay in between. The CDR3 has 17 residues. Germline CDR1 and CDR2: SGHVS and FQNEAQ. CDR3 loop: CASSFGLGWENTGELFF. The DNA for the CDR3 is TGTGCCAGCAGCTTTGGGTTGGGCTGGGAGAACACCGGGGAGCTGTTTTTT.

This clonotype was seen ten or more times. The genes are TRBV6-6 and TRBJ1-1, with D perhaps TRBD1 (6 bases). CDR1 is MNHNY, CDR2 SVGAGI, per germline (reference sequence). Trimming left V 4 bases short and J 10 bases short, with 16 bases between. The CDR3 consists of 13 residues. CDR3: CASSLDRVGRAFF. Here the CDR3 DNA reads TGTGCCAGCAGTTTGGACAGAGTGGGTAGAGCTTTCTTT.

This clonotype showed up just a few times. The rearrangement joins TRBV30 to TRBJ2-7; D is uncertain. The germline CDR1 and CDR2 sequences are GTSNPN and SVGIG (reference sequence). V gave up 4 bases and J gave up 0 bases, with 10 bases separating them. This CDR3 is built from 13 residues. CDR3 in amino acids: CAWTGFDSYEQYF. The CDR3 bases are TGTGCCTGGACCGGCTTCGACTCCTACGAGCAGTACTTC. The complete variable domain, with remaining parts taken from reference TRBV30 and TRBJ2-7, reads SQTIHQWPATLVQPVGSPLSLECTVEGTSNPNLYWYRQAAGRGLQLLFYSVGIGQISSEVPQNLSASRPQDRQFILSSKKLLLSDSGFYLCAWTGFDSYEQYFGPGTRLTVT.

The V call is TRBV12-3 or TRBV12-4, the J call TRBJ2-1; 7 bases agree with TRBD2. Trimming took 5 bases from V and 15 from J; bases not matched to a gene: 7. CDR3 length: 11 residues. The CDR3 DNA reads TGTGCCAGCAGTGGGGGAGGGAGGGGGTTCTTC. Protein product: CASSGGGRGFF.

This clonotype appeared many times. The rearrangement joins TRBV6-2 or TRBV6-3 to TRBJ1-2; D is possibly TRBD1 (5 bases). V gave up 0 bases and J gave up 1 base, with 12 bases separating them. The V gene's germline CDR1 is MNHEY and CDR2 SVGEGT. The CDR3 runs 16 residues. The CDR3 region has the DNA TGTGCCAGCAGTTACTCGACCTCGGGGGTTAACTATGGCTACACCTTC. Translated, it gives CASSYSTSGVNYGYTF.

This clonotype was found many times. The gene calls are TRBV3-1 and TRBJ1-5, with TRBD1 as a possible D gene (5 bases). Germline CDR1 and CDR2: LGHDT and YNNKEL (reference sequence). CDR3 length equals 15 residues. Trimming took off 3 bases at V and 7 bases at J, with 16 bases between the two ends. CDR3 amino acids: CASSQGPSGGQPQHF. The CDR3 DNA reads TGTGCCAGCAGCCAGGGACCGTCCGGAGGCCAGCCCCAGCATTTT.

In its sample, this clonotype was seen many times. V usage is TRBV5-1 and J usage is TRBJ2-2; TRBD1 might be the D (6 bases). Trimming took 4 bases from V and 7 from J, leaving 8 bases between them. The CDR3 totals 12 residues. Germline CDR1 and CDR2: SGHRS and YFSETQ. The CDR3 spells CASSTTGGELFF. The CDR3 nucleotides read TGCGCCAGCAGCACGACAGGCGGGGAGCTGTTTTTT.

The chain recombines TRBV11-2 with TRBJ2-2; D might be TRBD1 (5 bases). V was clipped by 2 bases and J by 5 bases, with 12 bases between them. The CDR3 consists of 15 residues. Germline loops: CDR1 SGHAT, CDR2 FQNNGV. The CDR3 coding sequence is TGTGCCAGCAGCTTACGTGGGGCATTAACCGGGGAGCTGTTTTTT. Amino acid sequence: CASSLRGALTGELFF.

This clonotype has a count of ten or more. This chain joins TRBV3-1 and TRBJ2-1; a weak D match, TRBD1 (7 bases). CDR1 LGHDT and CDR2 YNNKEL come from the germline V gene (reference sequence). Deletions cut 0 bases from V and 1 base from J, with 10 bases between. The CDR3 has 16 residues. Here the CDR3 DNA reads TGTGCCAGCAGCCAAGATCCAGGGGGGTCCTACAATGAGCAGTTCTTC. Residues: CASSQDPGGSYNEQFF.

Ten or more counts support this clonotype. The chain links TRBV11-2 to TRBJ2-3; 10 bases are shared with TRBD1. V lost 2 bases, J lost 4 bases, and 6 bases stayed unmatched. Germline CDR1 and CDR2: SGHAT and FQNNGV. This CDR3 has 16 amino acids. CDR3 sequence (DNA): TGTGCCAGCAGCTTATTTGGGACAGGGGTCGCAGATACGCAGTATTTT. It is translated as CASSLFGTGVADTQYF.

This clonotype has more than one count but fewer than ten. The chain combines TRBV21-1 with TRBJ1-2; the table gives TRBD1 as D, unverified against the DNA. TRBV21-1 is shown as a pseudogene. CDR3 length: 14 amino acids. DNA for the CDR3: TGTGCCAGCAGCAAATTAGGAGGGGGCTATGGCTACACCTTC. It yields the protein CASSKLGGGYGYTF.

CDR3 bases: TGCAGTGCTAGAGTGGCTAGCCCGGGCTATGAGCAGTTCTTC. This translates into CSARVASPGYEQFF. The rearrangement joins TRBV20-1 to TRBJ2-1; weak D call: TRBD2 (5 bases). Germline V gene lookup returns CDR1 DFQATT and CDR2 SNEGSKA (reference sequence). This CDR3 spans 14 amino acids. V shed 1 base and J shed 8 bases, with 15 bases lying between them.

This clonotype was counted ten times or more. V usage is TRBV29-1 and J usage is TRBJ2-2; the D gene is possibly TRBD1 (6 bases). Germline values: CDR1 SQVTM, CDR2 ANQGSEA. The ends were cut back, 3 bases at V and 0 bases at J, with 8 bases in the middle. The CDR3 covers 14 residues. The CDR3 sequence is CSVDGTPNTGELFF. CDR3 bases: TGCAGCGTTGACGGGACACCGAACACCGGGGAGCTGTTTTTT.

This clonotype has a count of ten or more. The chain is built from TRBV7-2 and TRBJ2-3; D perhaps matches TRBD2 (6 bases). The CDR3 consists of 14 residues. In germline, CDR1 is SGHTA, CDR2 FQGNSA. The ends were cut back, 3 bases at V and 6 bases at J, with 13 bases in the middle. The CDR3, as DNA: TGTGCCAGCAGCTTCCTGACGGGGGTGGATACGCAGTATTTT. Encoded protein: CASSFLTGVDTQYF.

This clonotype appeared a few times. With a much larger clone just one base away, this may be a read error. The V call is TRBV3-1, the J call TRBJ1-1; D is unresolved. The ends were cut back, 0 bases at V and 8 bases at J, with 10 bases in the middle. CDR3 size: 13 residues. Germline CDR1 and CDR2: LGHDT and YNNKEL (reference sequence). The CDR3 region has the DNA TGTGCCAGCAGCCAAGAGGTGGCAGGAGAAGCTTTCTTT. Protein product: CASSQEVAGEAFF.

This clonotype was recorded only once. Just one base apart from a much larger clone, this may be a read error. The J gene is TRBJ2-6, the V gene TRBV24-1, with D perhaps given as TRBD1 or TRBD2 (5 bases each). V was shortened by 11 bases and J by 2 bases, with 9 bases between the two germline ends. The CDR3 runs 13 residues. Germline assignment: CDR1 KGHDR and CDR2 SFDVKD. The CDR3: CAIGDPGANVLTF. Written as DNA, the CDR3 is TGTGCCATCGGGGACCCTGGGGCCAACGTCCTGACTTTC.

This clonotype was counted at least ten times. This sequence joins TRBV6-1 and TRBJ2-4, with D perhaps TRBD2 (6 bases). The germline V and J ends were trimmed by 6 bases and 1 base, with 13 bases remaining between them. The CDR3 loop spans 15 amino acids. Germline-derived CDR1 and CDR2 are MNHNS and SASEGT. The CDR3 loop is CASSALLAAKNIQYF. DNA for the CDR3: TGTGCCAGCAGCGCTTTACTAGCCGCCAAAAACATTCAGTACTTC.

This clonotype was observed many times. This rearrangement joins TRBV18 to TRBJ2-1; no definite D call. The V and J ends lost 1 base and 4 bases respectively, with 8 bases between them. The CDR3 is 14 residues long. Germline CDR1 reads KGHSH; CDR2 reads LQKENI. Written as DNA, the CDR3 is TGTGCCAGCTCACCACTCGCCAGGTACAATGAGCAGTTCTTC. This sequence encodes CASSPLARYNEQFF.

In its sample, this clonotype was seen many times. The chain is built from TRBV12-5 and TRBJ2-7, with TRBD1 matching 9 bases. CDR3 size: 14 residues. The V gene end was trimmed by 6 bases and the J gene end by 4 bases; junction bases not matched to a gene: 7. The germline gives CDR1 LGHNT, CDR2 FRNRAP. The CDR3 coding sequence is TGTGCTAGTGGAGTGACAGGGGGAATATACGAGCAGTACTTC. Amino acids: CASGVTGGIYEQYF.

This clonotype was found many times. This sequence joins TRBV5-6 and TRBJ1-1, with D unresolved. Germline loops: CDR1 SGHDT, CDR2 YYEEEE. V dropped 1 base and J dropped 2 bases, with 6 bases sitting between them. The CDR3 has 13 residues. The CDR3 sequence: CASSLPANTEAFF. CDR3 nucleotides: TGTGCCAGCAGCTTGCCAGCAAACACTGAAGCTTTCTTT. The whole variable domain, remainder taken from reference TRBV5-6 and TRBJ1-1, is DAGVTQSPTHLIKTRGQQVTLRCSPKSGHDTVSWYQQALGQGPQFIFQYYEEEERQRGNFPDRFSGHQFPNYSSELNVNALLLGDSALYLCASSLPANTEAFFGQGTRLTVV.

This clonotype was seen ten or more times. The CDR3 spells CAISNTLIGVNTEAFF. In DNA, the CDR3 is TGTGCCATCAGCAATACCCTCATCGGGGTGAACACTGAAGCTTTCTTT. This chain uses TRBV10-3 with TRBJ1-1, with unresolved D. Trimming pared 6 bases from V and 0 bases from J, leaving 17 bases between. The V gene's germline CDR1 is ENHRY and CDR2 SYGVKD. The CDR3 spans 16 residues.

This clonotype was observed at least ten times. The chain employs TRBV4-1 and TRBJ1-6, with D unclear. This CDR3 has 12 residues. CDR1 MGHRA and CDR2 YSYEKL come from the germline V gene. The V end lost 3 bases, the J end lost 9 bases, and 6 bases lay between the germline ends. The CDR3 loop reads CASSQNSSPLHF. The CDR3 DNA reads TGCGCCAGCAGCCAGAATAGTTCACCCCTCCACTTT.